This is a list of T cell receptor beta chains from one sample in a study of shared clonotypes between healthy human individuals. Measured with immunoSEQ multiplex PCR; TCRdb has only the in-frame clones, and not every one. The data show 550,000 to 600,000 clones, about 98% seen once. The sample comprised naive CD8+ T cells sorted from blood. These receptors originate from a man aged 25 to 40 in good health. Each CDR3 is given with its conserved first and last residue. D genes are given only for firm matches. Expanded clones get a size class; other rows say once, few or many, or leave the size out.

D gene	clone size	J gene	V gene	CDR3 protein	CDR3 DNA
NA	NA	TRBJ1-3	TRBV4-1	CASSQVAAAGNTIYF	TGCGCCAGCAGCCAAGTGGCAGCCGCTGGAAACACCATATATTTT
NA	NA	TRBJ2-2	TRBV2	CASSEEGAVRTGELFF	TGTGCCAGCAGTGAAGAAGGGGCGGTTAGAACCGGGGAGCTGTTTTTT
NA	once	TRBJ2-1	TRBV2	CASRETIQGLGNEQFF	TGTGCCAGCAGGGAAACCATACAGGGATTGGGCAATGAGCAGTTCTTC
TRBD2	NA	TRBJ2-7	TRBV29-1	CSVTGLAGSGSGEQYF	TGCAGCGTAACGGGACTAGCGGGATCTGGTTCCGGCGAGCAGTACTTC
NA	NA	TRBJ2-2	TRBV18	CASSNTGELFF	TGTGCCAGCTCAAACACCGGGGAGCTGTTTTTT
NA	NA	TRBJ2-2	TRBV4-1	CASSQVGRLGTGELFF	TGCGCCAGCAGCCAAGTTGGCCGCCTAGGCACCGGGGAGCTGTTTTTT
NA	NA	TRBJ1-1	TRBV27	CASKRANTEAFF	TGTGCCAGCAAAAGGGCGAACACTGAAGCTTTCTTT
TRBD2	NA	TRBJ2-7	TRBV5-4	CASSSPGGAIYEQYF	TGTGCCAGCAGCTCCCCGGGAGGGGCAATCTACGAGCAGTACTTC
TRBD1	NA	TRBJ2-7	TRBV28	CASSFPGQAPYEQYF	TGTGCCAGCAGTTTCCCGGGACAGGCCCCCTACGAGCAGTACTTC
NA	NA	TRBJ2-1	TRBV7-6	CASSLAPGPEQFF	TGTGCCAGCAGCTTAGCCCCAGGCCCTGAGCAGTTCTTC
NA	NA	TRBJ2-6	TRBV11-2	CASSLGRAGANVLTF	TGTGCCAGCAGCTTAGGCAGGGCTGGGGCCAACGTCCTGACTTTC
TRBD1	NA	TRBJ1-4	TRBV11-2	CASSLDGTGEYEKLFF	TGTGCCAGCAGCTTAGATGGGACAGGGGAGTATGAAAAACTGTTTTTT
TRBD1	once	TRBJ2-1	TRBV5-5	CASSPDRGPYNEQFF	TGTGCCAGCAGCCCGGACAGGGGCCCCTACAATGAGCAGTTCTTC
NA	NA	TRBJ2-3	TRBV5-4	CASSLVPATDTQYF	TGTGCCAGCAGCTTGGTTCCGGCCACAGATACGCAGTATTTT
NA	NA	TRBJ1-4	TRBV6-4	CASSETGWDEKLFF	TGTGCCAGCAGTGAGACAGGATGGGATGAAAAACTGTTTTTT
NA	NA	TRBJ2-7	TRBV5-1	CASSSYAADYEQYF	TGCGCCAGCAGCTCCTACGCGGCCGACTACGAGCAGTACTTC
NA	NA	TRBJ2-1	TRBV29-1	CSVEAKYNEQFF	TGCAGCGTTGAAGCCAAGTACAATGAGCAGTTCTTC
NA	NA	TRBJ2-1	TRBV7-9	CASSLVGGFNEQFF	TGTGCCAGCAGCTTAGTTGGGGGATTTAATGAGCAGTTCTTC
NA	NA	TRBJ2-1	TRBV27	CASSLIGNEQFF	TGTGCCAGCAGTTTAATAGGGAATGAGCAGTTCTTC
NA	NA	TRBJ1-1	TRBV19	CASSLTSFTEAFF	TGTGCCAGTAGCTTGACAAGTTTCACTGAAGCTTTCTTT
NA	NA	TRBJ2-5	TRBV7-2	CASTAVTKQETQYF	TGTGCCAGCACAGCCGTGACGAAGCAAGAGACCCAGTACTTC
NA	NA	TRBJ1-2	TRBV7-9	CASSLGYGSYTF	TGTGCCAGCAGCTTAGGGTACGGAAGCTACACCTTC
NA	NA	TRBJ2-5	TRBV7-9	CASREKRQETQYF	TGTGCCAGCCGGGAGAAGCGGCAAGAGACCCAGTACTTC
NA	NA	TRBJ2-2	TRBV27	CASSDYTGELFF	TGTGCCAGCAGTGATTACACCGGGGAGCTGTTTTTT
NA	NA	TRBJ2-7	TRBV6-1	CASSEYIYEQYF	TGTGCCAGCAGTGAATATATCTACGAGCAGTACTTC
TRBD2	NA	TRBJ2-2	TRBV6-6	CASSSSGRLTGELFF	TGTGCCAGCAGCTCTAGCGGGAGACTAACCGGGGAGCTGTTTTTT
NA	NA	TRBJ2-5	TRBV28	CASSLLVQGRETQYF	TGTGCCAGCAGTTTACTCGTACAGGGTCGGGAGACCCAGTACTTC
NA	NA	TRBJ2-1	TRBV6-5	CASSVQEQFF	TGTGCCAGCAGCGTACAAGAGCAGTTCTTC
NA	NA	TRBJ2-5	TRBV7-9	CASASVTEGQETQYF	TGTGCCAGCGCCTCCGTCACCGAGGGCCAAGAGACCCAGTACTTC
NA	NA	TRBJ2-7	TRBV5-5	CASSSDGVEQYF	TGTGCCAGCAGCTCAGACGGGGTTGAGCAGTACTTC
NA	NA	TRBJ2-2	TRBV14	CASSQDGGELFF	TGTGCCAGCAGCCAAGATGGCGGGGAGCTGTTTTTT
NA	NA	TRBJ2-7	TRBV23-1	CASSQELREQYF	TGCGCCAGCAGTCAAGAGTTGCGCGAGCAGTACTTC
TRBD1	NA	TRBJ2-7	TRBV7-8	CASGLRDRTYEQYF	TGTGCCAGCGGATTAAGGGACAGAACCTACGAGCAGTACTTC
TRBD2	once	TRBJ2-2	TRBV4-1	CASSQLPGGGELFF	TGCGCCAGCAGCCAATTACCGGGAGGCGGGGAGCTGTTTTTT
TRBD2	NA	TRBJ2-1	TRBV18	CASSPPFTSGSDNEQFF	TGTGCCAGCTCACCACCCTTCACTAGCGGGAGCGACAATGAGCAGTTCTTC